The 21 T cell receptor beta chains reported below all come from one sample, sequenced in a study of monozygotic twins with cystic fibrosis. Only in-frame clones appear in the TCRdb table, and some are missing; sequencing was by immunoSEQ multiplex PCR. This table has some 30,000 clones, 92% appearing once. The sample consisted of blood. Source of these receptors: a girl aged 2 to 9 with cystic fibrosis.

The chain links TRBV5-1 to TRBJ1-2; D is undetermined. Trimming removed 4 bases at V and 7 bases at J, with 11 bases between. The length of the CDR3 is 12 residues. Per germline, CDR1 SGHRS and CDR2 YFSETQ. In DNA form, the CDR3 reads TGCGCCAGCAGCGAAGGAGCGGCTGGCTACACCTTC. Its translation is CASSEGAAGYTF.

The V gene is TRBV2, the J gene TRBJ2-5; a weak D match, TRBD1 (5 bases). Germline lookup yields CDR1 SNHLY and CDR2 FYNNEI. V lost 7 bases and J lost 5, with 20 bases in between. There are 15 residues in the CDR3. CDR3 in amino acids: CASTPEAGLRETQYF. The CDR3, as DNA: TGTGCCAGCACCCCAGAGGCAGGGCTGAGGGAGACCCAGTACTTC.

This chain uses TRBV27 with TRBJ2-5, with a weak D call TRBD1 (5 bases). Trimming stripped 1 base from V and 3 bases from J, with 9 bases between. CDR1 and CDR2 from the germline V gene are MNHEY and SMNVEV (reference sequence). The CDR3 runs 14 residues. CDR3 sequence: CASSLWAGKETQYF. CDR3 nucleotide sequence: TGTGCCAGCAGTTTATGGGCAGGGAAAGAGACCCAGTACTTC.

A few counts support this clone. V gene TRBV6-5 combines with J gene TRBJ2-7; 10 bases line up with TRBD2. J was trimmed by 3 bases and V by 6 bases; bases with no gene match: 2. The CDR3 extends over 13 amino acids. Germline CDR1 is MNHEY and CDR2 is SVGAGI. CDR3 in amino acids: CASRGLADYEQYF. CDR3 DNA sequence: TGTGCCAGCAGAGGACTAGCGGACTACGAGCAGTACTTC.

CDR3 sequence reads: CASTFNEGIGYTF. CDR3 bases: TGTGCCAGCACCTTCAATGAGGGAATCGGCTACACCTTC. The rearrangement links TRBV7-2 to TRBJ1-2; D remains ambiguous. The germline V and J ends were trimmed by 7 bases and 8 bases, with 17 bases remaining between them. Per the germline V gene, CDR1 is SGHTA and CDR2 is FQGNSA. The CDR3 runs 13 residues.

The chain has TRBV19 and TRBJ2-6; D is uncertain. The CDR3 contains 14 residues. Looked up from germline, CDR1 is LNHDA and CDR2 is SQIVND (reference sequence). Trimming pared 4 bases from V and 2 bases from J, leaving 6 bases between. The CDR3 here is CASSSQAGANVLTF. The CDR3 DNA reads TGTGCCAGTAGTAGTCAGGCTGGGGCCAACGTCCTGACTTTC.

V and J are TRBV6-5 and TRBJ1-1, with D possibly matching TRBD1 (5 bases). With 5 bases removed from V and 0 bases from J, the gap between germline ends came to 10 bases. This CDR3 spans 14 amino acids. Germline values: CDR1 MNHEY, CDR2 SVGAGI. This CDR3 reads CASSVVQVNTEAFF. The DNA for the CDR3 is TGTGCCAGCAGTGTGGTACAGGTGAACACTGAAGCTTTCTTT.

The gene calls are TRBV5-1 and TRBJ1-2, with a possible D match to TRBD1 (6 bases). This CDR3 spans 13 amino acids. Germline CDR1 is SGHRS and CDR2 is YFSETQ. The germline V and J ends were trimmed by 4 bases and 4 bases, with 11 bases remaining between them. The CDR3 is CASSLTGPYGYTF. The CDR3 DNA reads as TGCGCCAGCAGCCTGACAGGACCCTATGGCTACACCTTC.

The chain couples TRBV9 to TRBJ2-3; D may be TRBD2 (5 bases). Germline lookup yields CDR1 SGDLS and CDR2 YYNGEE. The CDR3 totals 11 residues. V was clipped by 3 bases and J by 6 bases, with 5 bases between them. CDR3 residues: CASSGEDTQYF. In nucleotides, the CDR3 is TGTGCCAGCAGCGGGGAGGATACGCAGTATTTT.

The V and J genes are TRBV27 and TRBJ1-2; the D gene is possibly TRBD1 (6 bases). CDR1 is MNHEY, CDR2 SMNVEV, per germline (reference sequence). The CDR3 runs to 13 residues. With 5 bases removed from V and 2 bases from J, the gap between germline ends came to 9 bases. CDR3 sequence reads: CASSTGTNYGYTF. The CDR3 nucleotides are TGTGCCAGCAGTACCGGGACAAACTATGGCTACACCTTC.

CDR3 loop: CASSQVEGNGYTF. CDR3 coding DNA: TGTGCCAGCAGCCAGGTGGAGGGGAATGGCTACACCTTC. The chain combines TRBV6-5 with TRBJ1-2; possible D gene TRBD1, 5 bases. The germline V and J ends were trimmed by 6 bases and 6 bases, with 14 bases remaining between them. This CDR3 is built from 13 residues. Per germline, CDR1 MNHEY and CDR2 SVGAGI.

DNA for the CDR3: TGTGCCAGCAGCGCCTACTCTGGGCAGTACACTGAAGCTTTCTTT. It encodes CASSAYSGQYTEAFF. The chain combines TRBV14 with TRBJ1-1; no firm D call. V lost 5 bases to trimming and J lost 3 bases, with 16 bases between them. This CDR3 region has 15 residues. The V gene's germline CDR1 is SGHDN and CDR2 FVKESK.

J is TRBJ1-2 and V is TRBV10-2, with D tentatively TRBD1 (5 bases). The CDR3 runs to 19 residues. Per germline, CDR1 WSHSY and CDR2 SAAADI. Trimming removed 5 bases at V and 2 bases at J, with 27 bases between. CDR3 bases: TGCGCCAGCAGTCAGCAATCTCCACCGGGGGGGTCCCGCAACTATGGCTACACCTTC. This translates into CASSQQSPPGGSRNYGYTF.

CDR3 sequence (DNA): TGTGCCAGCAGCTTGGAACAGGGGAAGGGAAGCACTGAAGCTTTCTTT. Translation: CASSLEQGKGSTEAFF. V gene TRBV5-4 combines with J gene TRBJ1-1, with 7 positions matching TRBD1. V was pared by 0 bases and J by 4 bases, with 9 bases of the junction left unmatched. The germline CDR1 and CDR2 sequences are SGHNT and YYREEE (reference sequence). The CDR3 loop spans 16 amino acids.

The gene calls are TRBV11-2 and TRBJ2-4, with 10 bases fitting TRBD1. Unmatched junction bases numbered 5, after V lost 1 base and J lost 5 bases. The CDR3 loop spans 16 amino acids. The germline V gene encodes CDR1 SGHAT and CDR2 FQNNGV. In nucleotides, the CDR3 is TGTGCCAGCAGCTTAGTATTGGGGACAGGGGAAAACATTCAGTACTTC. Translated: CASSLVLGTGENIQYF. The whole variable domain, filled in from reference TRBV11-2 and TRBJ2-4, reads EAGVAQSPRYKIIEKRQSVAFWCNPISGHATLYWYQQILGQGPKLLIQFQNNGVVDDSQLPKDRFSAERLKGVDSTLKIQPAKLEDSAVYLCASSLVLGTGENIQYFGAGTRLSVL.

The gene calls are TRBV7-8 and TRBJ1-5; D is uncertain. Germline V gene data show CDR1 as SGHVS and CDR2 as FQNEAQ. CDR3 length: 13 residues. Trimming left V 3 bases short and J 5 bases short, with 8 bases between. The CDR3 sequence is CASSFGMDQPQHF. CDR3 sequence (DNA): TGTGCCAGCAGCTTTGGGATGGATCAGCCCCAGCATTTT. Full variable domain (rest looked up from reference TRBV7-8 and TRBJ1-5): GAGVSQSPRYKVAKRGQDVALRCDPISGHVSLFWYQQALGQGPEFLTYFQNEAQLDKSGLPSDRFFAERPEGSVSTLKIQRTQQEDSAVYLCASSFGMDQPQHFGDGTRLSIL.

In nucleotides, the CDR3 is TGTGCCAGTAGTATCGGGGGGAATGAGCAGTTCTTC. It codes for CASSIGGNEQFF. The chain uses TRBV19 and TRBJ2-1, with 7 nucleotides matching TRBD2. Germline-derived CDR1 and CDR2 are LNHDA and SQIVND (reference sequence). Losses at the gene ends were 3 bases for V and 7 bases for J; bases not matched to a gene: 0. The CDR3 loop spans 12 amino acids. Combining the CDR3 with reference TRBV19 and TRBJ2-1 gives the whole variable domain DGGITQSPKYLFRKEGQNVTLSCEQNLNHDAMYWYRQDPGQGLRLIYYSQIVNDFQKGDIAEGYSVSREKKESFPLTVTSAQKNPTAFYLCASSIGGNEQFFGPGTRLTVL.

The chain couples TRBV5-6 to TRBJ2-6; D call uncertain. Trimming took 3 bases from V and 0 from J, leaving 4 bases between them. Germline values: CDR1 SGHDT, CDR2 YYEEEE. The CDR3 runs 14 residues. CDR3 protein: CASSSDSGANVLTF. For the CDR3, the DNA is TGTGCCAGCAGCTCCGACTCTGGGGCCAACGTCCTGACTTTC.

The chain uses TRBV7-8 and TRBJ1-3, with D unresolved. The ends were cut back, 0 bases at V and 0 bases at J, with 6 bases in the middle. Looked up from germline, CDR1 is SGHVS and CDR2 is FQNEAQ. The length of the CDR3 is 15 residues. CDR3: CASSLAAGSGNTIYF. The CDR3, as DNA: TGTGCCAGCAGCTTAGCGGCAGGCTCTGGAAACACCATATATTTT.

This clone was picked up a small number of times. This chain uses TRBV2 with TRBJ2-7; D is ambiguous. This CDR3 comprises 16 residues. Germline-derived CDR1 and CDR2 are SNHLY and FYNNEI. Trimming stripped 3 bases from V and 0 bases from J, with 15 bases between. The CDR3 sequence: CASSEVSPISSYEQYF. CDR3 DNA: TGTGCCAGCAGTGAGGTCTCACCTATAAGCTCCTACGAGCAGTACTTC.

The genes are TRBV7-2 and TRBJ2-7; D uncertain. The CDR3 runs 13 residues. V was pared by 0 bases and J by 5 bases, with 8 bases between. Germline V gives CDR1 SGHTA, CDR2 FQGNSA. CDR3 residues: CASSLAQYNEQYF. DNA for the CDR3: TGTGCCAGCAGCTTAGCACAGTATAACGAGCAGTACTTC.